Below, 24 T cell receptor beta chains from the same sample are listed, as sequenced in a study of a mutant IDH1 vaccine in newly diagnosed glioma. The method was immunoSEQ multiplex PCR; TCRdb's version includes in-frame clones alone and lacks a portion of them. The sample shows about 90,000 clones, roughly 90% of them seen only once. Time point in this sample: week 47, end of study. In every dose of vaccine, 300 ug of mutant IDH1 20-mer peptide was given alongside topical imiquimod. For these TCRs, the target antigens are not known. Sequencing used PBMCs, obtained from a glioma patient whose treatment included an IDH1 peptide vaccine. The receptor set was obtained from a woman between 50 and 59 years old with glioma.

The chain carries TRBV6-5 and TRBJ1-6; possible D gene TRBD1, 5 bases. CDR1 and CDR2 from the germline V gene are MNHEY and SVGAGI. The V end lost 3 bases, the J end lost 6 bases, and 12 bases lay between the germline ends. This CDR3 has 15 amino acids. The CDR3 protein is CASSYSGRGNSPLHF. The CDR3 region has the DNA TGTGCCAGCAGTTATTCGGGGCGGGGTAATTCACCCCTCCACTTT.

V usage is TRBV16 and J usage is TRBJ2-1; 7 nucleotides agree with TRBD2. The junction had 12 bases not matched to a gene; V was cut back by 4 bases and J by 6 bases. The CDR3 totals 16 residues. Germline V lookup: CDR1 KGHSY, CDR2 FQNENV. Here the CDR3 DNA reads TGTGCCAGCAGCCGGGGGGGACGGGTCCTAGGCAATGAGCAGTTCTTC. Residues: CASSRGGRVLGNEQFF.

The CDR3 DNA follows: TGTGCCACCAGCAGTGGGCCCACTGCGGGGAGCTCCTACGAGCAGTACTTC. Its translation is CATSSGPTAGSSYEQYF. This chain connects TRBV15 to TRBJ2-7, with TRBD2 as a possible D gene (6 bases). The CDR3 has 17 residues. The V end was cut by 3 bases, the J end by 0 bases, with 18 bases between. Germline values: CDR1 LNHNV, CDR2 YYDKDF (reference sequence).

The chain joins TRBV29-1 to TRBJ1-2; D is perhaps TRBD1 (6 bases). The CDR3 runs 15 residues. V was cut by 0 bases and J by 2 bases, with 13 bases left in between. Germline V gene data show CDR1 as SQVTM and CDR2 as ANQGSEA. The CDR3 is CSVEEGGGSNYGYTF. CDR3 DNA sequence: TGCAGCGTTGAAGAAGGGGGGGGCTCGAACTATGGCTACACCTTC. Drawing the rest from reference TRBV29-1 and TRBJ1-2, the complete variable domain is SAVISQKPSRDICQRGTSLTIQCQVDSQVTMMFWYRQQPGQSLTLIATANQGSEATYESGFVIDKFPISRPNLTFSTLTVSNMSPEDSSIYLCSVEEGGGSNYGYTFGSGTRLTVV.

The gene calls are TRBV5-4 and TRBJ2-5; 7 bases align to TRBD2. The CDR3 runs 15 residues. Germline CDR1 is SGHNT and CDR2 is YYREEE (reference sequence). Trimming took 4 bases from V and 1 from J; bases not matched to a gene: 7. This CDR3 is CASSLPGTTQETQYF. The CDR3 nucleotides are TGTGCCAGCAGCCTCCCCGGGACTACCCAAGAGACCCAGTACTTC. The variable domain in full, with the rest retrieved from reference TRBV5-4 and TRBJ2-5, is ETGVTQSPTHLIKTRGQQVTLRCSSQSGHNTVSWYQQALGQGPQFIFQYYREEENGRGNFPPRFSGLQFPNYSSELNVNALELDDSALYLCASSLPGTTQETQYFGPGTRLLVL.

J is TRBJ1-3 and V is TRBV28; D is perhaps TRBD1 (5 bases). This CDR3 has 16 amino acids. Trimming shortened V by 7 bases and J by 0 bases, and 16 bases separated the two germline ends. The germline gives CDR1 MDHEN, CDR2 SYDVKM. CDR3 sequence: CASTQGSSASGNTIYF. As DNA, the CDR3 is TGTGCCAGCACCCAGGGATCGTCCGCCTCTGGAAACACCATATATTTT. Filled out from reference TRBV28 and TRBJ1-3, the complete variable domain reads DVKVTQSSRYLVKRTGEKVFLECVQDMDHENMFWYRQDPGLGLRLIYFSYDVKMKEKGDIPEGYSVSREKKERFSLILESASTNQTSMYLCASTQGSSASGNTIYFGEGSWLTVV.

The V call is TRBV18, the J call TRBJ2-5; TRBD2 matches 8 bases. V lost 2 bases and J lost 5; bases outside the gene matches: 7. Germline values: CDR1 KGHSH, CDR2 LQKENI. The length of the CDR3 is 15 residues. CDR3 region: CASSPTGRALETQYF. The CDR3 nucleotides read TGTGCCAGCTCACCAACCGGGAGGGCTTTGGAGACCCAGTACTTC. Together with reference TRBV18 and TRBJ2-5, the CDR3 gives the full variable domain: NAGVMQNPRHLVRRRGQEARLRCSPMKGHSHVYWYRQLPEEGLKFMVYLQKENIIDESGMPKERFSAEFPKEGPSILRIQQVVRGDSAAYFCASSPTGRALETQYFGPGTRLLVL.

The chain uses TRBV6-5 and TRBJ2-7; D gene unclear. The CDR3 is 14 amino acids. V was clipped by 6 bases and J by 2 bases, with 14 bases between them. Germline CDR1 and CDR2: MNHEY and SVGAGI. The CDR3 DNA reads TGTGCCAGCAGCCCCCTAGGCAGAACCTACGAGCAGTACTTC. It yields the protein CASSPLGRTYEQYF.

DNA for the CDR3: TGTGCCACCGGGAGGCTAGGAGTGGGCGAGCAGTACTTC. This codes for CATGRLGVGEQYF. The V gene is TRBV14, the J gene TRBJ2-7; 7 positions match TRBD2. V lost 10 bases, J lost 6 bases, and 12 bases stayed unmatched. Germline values: CDR1 SGHDN, CDR2 FVKESK. This CDR3 region has 13 residues.

The V and J genes are TRBV19 and TRBJ2-7, with a weak D call TRBD1 (5 bases). This CDR3 region has 14 residues. Trimming left V 3 bases short and J 0 bases short, with 9 bases between. Per the germline V gene, CDR1 is LNHDA and CDR2 is SQIVND (reference sequence). CDR3 region: CASSMAGFSYEQYF. CDR3 coding DNA: TGTGCCAGTAGTATGGCAGGGTTCTCCTACGAGCAGTACTTC.

V is TRBV6-1 and J is TRBJ1-5; D may be TRBD1 (6 bases). The ends were cut back, 0 bases at V and 6 bases at J, with 9 bases in the middle. Germline loops: CDR1 MNHNS, CDR2 SASEGT. CDR3 length: 14 amino acids. The CDR3 loop is CASSEAGGVQPQHF. Here the CDR3 DNA reads TGTGCCAGCAGTGAAGCGGGGGGCGTTCAGCCCCAGCATTTT.

The chain is built from TRBV27 and TRBJ2-7, with 11 positions matching TRBD1. Trimming at V came to 1 base and at J to 3 bases, leaving 5 bases not matched to a gene. CDR1 and CDR2 (germline): MNHEY, SMNVEV (reference sequence). CDR3 size: 16 residues. Written as DNA, the CDR3 is TGTGCCAGCAGTTTATTCGTCGGGACAGGGGGCTACGAGCAGTACTTC. Protein sequence: CASSLFVGTGGYEQYF.

The gene calls are TRBV11-2 and TRBJ2-1; 16 nucleotides line up with TRBD2. V dropped 6 bases and J dropped 12; count of bases not matched to a gene: 11. The germline V gene has CDR1 SGHAT and CDR2 FQNNGV. The CDR3 has 16 residues. Here the CDR3 reads CASSPTGTSGRAGQFF. CDR3 DNA sequence: TGTGCCAGCAGTCCCACCGGGACTAGCGGGAGGGCGGGGCAGTTCTTC.

The chain employs TRBV5-4 and TRBJ2-2; 7 bases are shared with TRBD1. This CDR3 is 17 amino acids long. The V and J ends lost 4 bases and 7 bases, in that order; junction bases with no gene match: 16. Germline CDR1 is SGHNT and CDR2 is YYREEE (reference sequence). The CDR3 sequence is CASSLQVRQGVVGELFF. Here the CDR3 DNA reads TGTGCCAGCAGCCTCCAAGTTCGGCAGGGGGTAGTCGGGGAGCTGTTTTTT.

The genes are TRBV7-6 and TRBJ2-7, with TRBD2 matching 9 bases. The CDR3 length is 15 residues. J was trimmed by 6 bases and V by 4 bases; bases with no gene match: 10. Germline CDR1 reads SGHVS; CDR2 reads FNYEAQ. The CDR3 sequence: CASSSGTSTFSEQYF. The DNA of the CDR3 is TGTGCCAGCAGCTCCGGGACTAGCACTTTCTCCGAGCAGTACTTC.

The V gene is TRBV28, the J gene TRBJ2-4; D is uncertain. CDR1 is MDHEN and CDR2 is SYDVKM in the germline V gene. This CDR3 comprises 14 residues. Trimming left V 6 bases short and J 0 bases short, with 9 bases between. The DNA for the CDR3 is TGTGCCAGCAGCCTCAACTTAGCCAAAAACATTCAGTACTTC. Amino acids: CASSLNLAKNIQYF. Variable domain in full (rest from reference TRBV28 and TRBJ2-4): DVKVTQSSRYLVKRTGEKVFLECVQDMDHENMFWYRQDPGLGLRLIYFSYDVKMKEKGDIPEGYSVSREKKERFSLILESASTNQTSMYLCASSLNLAKNIQYFGAGTRLSVL.

CDR3 DNA sequence: TGTGCCAGCAGTTTACGGTACGGCAGTTACAATCAGCCCCAGCATTTT. Amino acid sequence: CASSLRYGSYNQPQHF. The chain carries TRBV28 and TRBJ1-5; D remains ambiguous. V lost 2 bases, J lost 3 bases, and 14 bases lay in between. The germline CDR1 and CDR2 sequences are MDHEN and SYDVKM. This CDR3 is 16 amino acids long.

V gene TRBV5-1 combines with J gene TRBJ1-4; the match to TRBD1 covers 8 bases. The CDR3 covers 17 residues. With 0 bases clipped from V and 5 bases from J, the junction kept 9 bases outside the gene matches. Germline V CDR1 and CDR2: SGHRS, YFSETQ. CDR3 amino acids: CASSLAKDRALNEKLFF. CDR3 bases: TGCGCCAGCAGCTTGGCGAAGGACAGGGCTTTGAATGAAAAACTGTTTTTT.

This sequence joins TRBV28 and TRBJ2-7, with D tentatively TRBD1 (6 bases). This CDR3 has 15 residues. Germline V gene lookup returns CDR1 MDHEN and CDR2 SYDVKM. Trimming removed 0 bases at V and 1 base at J, with 10 bases between. CDR3 bases: TGTGCCAGCAGTTTATGGCAGGGGTCGTCCTACGAGCAGTACTTC. This sequence encodes CASSLWQGSSYEQYF. Full variable domain (rest looked up from reference TRBV28 and TRBJ2-7): DVKVTQSSRYLVKRTGEKVFLECVQDMDHENMFWYRQDPGLGLRLIYFSYDVKMKEKGDIPEGYSVSREKKERFSLILESASTNQTSMYLCASSLWQGSSYEQYFGPGTRLTVT.

This clone was recorded only once. This chain connects TRBV28 to TRBJ2-3; perhaps TRBD2 as D (5 bases). The CDR3 has 15 amino acids. V lost 5 bases to trimming and J lost 4 bases, with 16 bases between them. From germline, CDR1 is MDHEN and CDR2 SYDVKM. The CDR3 sequence is CASSPPLASPDTQYF. CDR3 bases: TGTGCCAGCAGTCCTCCCCTAGCTTCCCCAGATACGCAGTATTTT.

The rearrangement joins TRBV28 to TRBJ2-2, with D tentatively TRBD1 or TRBD2 (5 bases each). The length of the CDR3 is 18 residues. CDR1 is MDHEN, CDR2 SYDVKM, per germline. Trimming pared 4 bases from V and 2 bases from J, leaving 20 bases between. As DNA, the CDR3 is TGTGCCAGCAGTTCTTGGCTAGGGGACCTTACTAACACCGGGGAGCTGTTTTTT. Residues: CASSSWLGDLTNTGELFF.

Turning to this clone: The sample contains more than one DNA sequence encoding this CDR3. The rearrangement links TRBV9 to TRBJ1-6; TRBD1 aligns across 9 bases. This CDR3 spans 15 amino acids. The junction had 6 bases not matched to a gene; V was cut back by 4 bases and J by 7 bases. Germline CDR1 and CDR2: SGDLS and YYNGEE. The CDR3 protein is CASSSRTGGNSPLHF. In DNA form, the CDR3 reads TGTGCCAGCAGCAGTCGAACAGGGGGCAATTCACCCCTCCACTTT.

This clone came up once. The chain has TRBV7-8 and TRBJ2-3, with D maybe TRBD2 (5 bases). The V end lost 2 bases, the J end lost 6 bases, and 21 bases lay between the germline ends. The CDR3 covers 17 residues. The germline V gene encodes CDR1 SGHVS and CDR2 FQNEAQ. CDR3 coding DNA: TGTGCCAGCAGCTTACGGGGTGGACTCGATACAAGGGATACGCAGTATTTT. Protein sequence: CASSLRGGLDTRDTQYF.

This clone occurred once. The rearrangement uses TRBV5-1 and TRBJ2-2, with TRBD2 matching 12 bases. The CDR3 contains 19 residues. J was trimmed by 4 bases and V by 0 bases; bases with no gene match: 10. Per germline, CDR1 SGHRS and CDR2 YFSETQ. The CDR3 loop is CASSLARLAGGPGTGELFF. In DNA, the CDR3 is TGCGCCAGCAGCTTGGCCAGGCTAGCGGGAGGGCCTGGCACCGGGGAGCTGTTTTTT.